The 10 T cell receptor beta chains given below trace back to one sample, sequenced in a study of Ad26.COV2.S vaccination and SARS-CoV-2 variants. Repertoires were generated with immunoSEQ multiplex PCR, while TCRdb's copy carries only in-frame clones and drops some. The sample lists 100,000 or so clones, over 60% seen once, with roughly a sixth in the top ten. The specimen was peripheral blood, collected after recovery from COVID-19. The source is a human donor who had recovered from COVID-19.

This rearrangement joins TRBV18 to TRBJ2-3, with D possibly being TRBD1 (6 bases). V shed 3 bases and J shed 0 bases, with 7 bases lying between them. CDR3 length: 14 residues. CDR1 KGHSH and CDR2 LQKENI come from the germline V gene. DNA of the CDR3: TGTGCCAGCTCACCCGGACAGAGCACAGATACGCAGTATTTT. It is translated as CASSPGQSTDTQYF.

This chain connects TRBV7-9 to TRBJ2-5, with TRBD2 identical over 10 bases. V shed 3 bases and J 4 bases; nucleotides not matched to a gene: 8. Germline CDR1 is SEHNR and CDR2 is FQNEAQ (reference sequence). The CDR3 has 16 residues. CDR3 sequence: CASSLVLAGEGETQYF. For the CDR3, the DNA is TGTGCCAGCAGCTTGGTTCTAGCGGGGGAGGGAGAGACCCAGTACTTC.

This chain connects TRBV28 to TRBJ1-3; D is possibly TRBD1 (5 bases). The CDR3 has 16 amino acids. Germline CDR1 is MDHEN and CDR2 is SYDVKM. V shed 2 bases and J shed 6 bases, with 17 bases lying between them. The CDR3 is CASSLKYRGVSNTIYF. CDR3 bases: TGTGCCAGCAGTTTAAAGTACCGGGGGGTTTCAAACACCATATATTTT.

The chain combines TRBV30 with TRBJ1-2, with a tentative D call TRBD1 (5 bases). Germline lookup yields CDR1 GTSNPN and CDR2 SVGIG (reference sequence). Trimming cost V 2 bases and J 5 bases, with 12 bases left between them. The CDR3 totals 13 residues. CDR3 amino acids: CAWSLGPTYGYTF. The CDR3, as DNA: TGTGCCTGGAGTTTGGGACCGACGTATGGCTACACCTTC.

The chain uses TRBV24-1 and TRBJ1-1; perhaps TRBD1 as D (5 bases). This CDR3 is 12 amino acids long. Per the germline V gene, CDR1 is KGHDR and CDR2 is SFDVKD. The germline V and J ends were trimmed by 2 bases and 11 bases, with 11 bases remaining between them. CDR3 nucleotides: TGTGCCACCAGTGATTGGAAGGGGTGGGCTTTCTTT. Residues: CATSDWKGWAFF.

The V and J genes are TRBV5-1 and TRBJ2-3, with D possibly matching TRBD2 (5 bases). The CDR3 has 14 residues. Trimming removed 4 bases at V and 3 bases at J, with 12 bases between. Germline CDR1 SGHRS, CDR2 YFSETQ. This CDR3 is CASSLTTGTDTQYF. Here the CDR3 DNA reads TGCGCCAGCAGCCTTACTACGGGGACAGATACGCAGTATTTT.

This sequence joins TRBV12-3 or TRBV12-4 and TRBJ1-5; D not resolved. The CDR3 contains 13 residues. V was trimmed by 7 bases and J by 6 bases, leaving 13 bases between them. The CDR3 DNA reads TGTGCCAGCAACATTGGAGCGGGTCAGCCCCAGCATTTT. This sequence encodes CASNIGAGQPQHF.

V usage is TRBV5-1 and J usage is TRBJ1-3; D unresolved. Germline V CDR1 and CDR2: SGHRS, YFSETQ. This CDR3 spans 16 amino acids. Trimming cost V 1 base and J 0 bases, with 11 bases left between them. CDR3 in DNA: TGCGCCAGCAGCTTGTGGGTGGTGGACTCTGGAAACACCATATATTTT. Residues: CASSLWVVDSGNTIYF.

The chain employs TRBV24-1 and TRBJ1-5; a possible D gene is TRBD1 (6 bases). This CDR3 is built from 15 residues. The germline V and J ends were trimmed by 4 bases and 6 bases, with 15 bases remaining between them. CDR1 is KGHDR, CDR2 SFDVKD, per germline. CDR3 nucleotides: TGTGCCACCAGTGACCACCGGGACACAATTCAGCCCCAGCATTTT. This sequence encodes CATSDHRDTIQPQHF.

This clone has more than one count but fewer than ten. CDR3 DNA: TGTGCCAGCAGTCGGACTTACGGCAGCAATCAGCCCCAGCATTTT. Translated, it gives CASSRTYGSNQPQHF. The rearrangement joins TRBV6-2 or TRBV6-3 to TRBJ1-5; D is unclear. Germline V gene lookup returns CDR1 MNHEY and CDR2 SVGEGT. CDR3 length equals 15 residues. V gave up 5 bases and J gave up 1 base, with 12 bases separating them.